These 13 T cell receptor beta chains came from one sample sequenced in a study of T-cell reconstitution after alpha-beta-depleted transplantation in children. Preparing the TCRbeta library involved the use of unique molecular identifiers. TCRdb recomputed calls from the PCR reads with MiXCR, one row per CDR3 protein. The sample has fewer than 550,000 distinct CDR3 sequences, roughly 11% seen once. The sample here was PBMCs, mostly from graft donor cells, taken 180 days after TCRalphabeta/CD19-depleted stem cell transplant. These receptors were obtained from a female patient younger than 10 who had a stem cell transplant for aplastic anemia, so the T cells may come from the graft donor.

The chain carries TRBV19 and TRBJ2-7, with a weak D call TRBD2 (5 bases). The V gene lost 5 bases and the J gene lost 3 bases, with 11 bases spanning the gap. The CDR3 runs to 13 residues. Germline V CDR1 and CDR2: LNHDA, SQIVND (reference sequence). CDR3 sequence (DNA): TGTGCCAGTAGTGCCGGGGTGGGCTACGAGCAGTACGTC. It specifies CASSAGVGYEQYV.

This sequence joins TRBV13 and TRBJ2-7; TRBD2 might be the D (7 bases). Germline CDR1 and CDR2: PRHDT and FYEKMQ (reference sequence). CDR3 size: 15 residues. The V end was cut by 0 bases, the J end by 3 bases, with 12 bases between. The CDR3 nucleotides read TGTGCCAGCAGCTTAGGCGGGGGGACATGCTACGAGCAGTACTTC. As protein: CASSLGGGTCYEQYF.

CDR3 bases: TGTGCCAGCAGCTCCAGGACTAGCGGTTATACCGGGGAGCTGTTTTTT. This translates into CASSSRTSGYTGELFF. The V call is TRBV7-9, the J call TRBJ2-2, with TRBD2 matching over 10 bases. Germline loops: CDR1 SEHNR, CDR2 FQNEAQ (reference sequence). The length of the CDR3 is 16 residues. V shed 4 bases, J shed 5 bases, and the junction held 7 bases outside the gene matches. Together with reference TRBV7-9 and TRBJ2-2, the CDR3 gives the full variable domain: DTGVSQNPRHKITKRGQNVTFRCDPISEHNRLYWYRQTLGQGPEFLTYFQNEAQLEKSRLLSDRFSAERPKGSFSTLEIQRTEQGDSAMYLCASSSRTSGYTGELFFGEGSRLTVL.

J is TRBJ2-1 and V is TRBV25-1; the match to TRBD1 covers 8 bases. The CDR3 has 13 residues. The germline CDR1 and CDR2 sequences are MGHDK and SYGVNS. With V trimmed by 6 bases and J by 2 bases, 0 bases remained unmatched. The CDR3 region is CASRQGAYNEQFF. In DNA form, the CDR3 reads TGTGCCAGCAGACAGGGGGCCTACAATGAGCAGTTCTTC.

CDR3 residues: CASSAPRGQGAKNIQYF. The CDR3 DNA reads TGTGCCAGCAGTGCACCCAGGGGGCAAGGGGCCAAAAACATTCAGTACTTC. V and J are TRBV28 and TRBJ2-4; 8 nucleotides line up with TRBD1. CDR3 length: 17 amino acids. From germline, CDR1 is MDHEN and CDR2 SYDVKM. Trimming took 5 bases from V and 1 from J; bases not matched to a gene: 10.

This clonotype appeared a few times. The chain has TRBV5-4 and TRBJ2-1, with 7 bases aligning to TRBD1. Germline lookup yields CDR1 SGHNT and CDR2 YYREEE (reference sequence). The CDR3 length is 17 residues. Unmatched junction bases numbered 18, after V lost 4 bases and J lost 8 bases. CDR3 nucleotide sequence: TGTGCCAGCAGCCCCCACAGGGGTTTAGGTATGTTCGATGAGCAGTTCTTC. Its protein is CASSPHRGLGMFDEQFF.

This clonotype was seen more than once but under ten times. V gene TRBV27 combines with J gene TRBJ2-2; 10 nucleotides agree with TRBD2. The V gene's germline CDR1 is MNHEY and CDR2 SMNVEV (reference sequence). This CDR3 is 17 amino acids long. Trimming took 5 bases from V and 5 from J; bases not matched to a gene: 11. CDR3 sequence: CASSRWPLAGVTGELFF. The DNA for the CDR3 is TGTGCCAGCAGTCGCTGGCCCCTAGCGGGAGTAACCGGGGAGCTGTTTTTT.

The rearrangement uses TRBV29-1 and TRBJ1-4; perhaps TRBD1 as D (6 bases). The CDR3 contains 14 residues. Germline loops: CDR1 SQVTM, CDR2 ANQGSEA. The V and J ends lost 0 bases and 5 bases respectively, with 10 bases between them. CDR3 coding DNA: TGCAGCGTTGAAGAAAGGGGGGGGAATGAAAAACTGTTTTTT. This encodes CSVEERGGNEKLFF.

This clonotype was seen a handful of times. The CDR3 here is CASSPPTSGVNEQFF. CDR3 sequence (DNA): TGTGCCAGCAGTCCCCCTACTAGCGGAGTCAATGAGCAGTTCTTC. The chain uses TRBV6-2 or TRBV6-3 and TRBJ2-1; 8 bases are a match to TRBD2. Germline assignment: CDR1 MNHEY and CDR2 SVGEGT. V shed 5 bases, J shed 6 bases, and the junction held 9 bases outside the gene matches. There are 15 residues in the CDR3.

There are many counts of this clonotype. The DNA for the CDR3 is TGTGCCAGCAGCCACGCGGGGGACGAGCAGTACGTC. Protein product: CASSHAGDEQYV. The chain employs TRBV12-3 or TRBV12-4 and TRBJ2-7, with 7 positions matching TRBD2. V lost 6 bases to trimming and J lost 5 bases; unmatched junction nucleotides: 4. CDR3 length: 12 amino acids.

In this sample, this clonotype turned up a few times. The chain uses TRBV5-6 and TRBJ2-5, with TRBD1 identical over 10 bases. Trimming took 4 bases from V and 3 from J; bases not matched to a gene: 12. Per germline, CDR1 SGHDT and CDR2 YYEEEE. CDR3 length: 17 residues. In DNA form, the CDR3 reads TGTGCCAGCAGCGAGGGACAGGGGAGGGATTGGAAAGAGACCCAGTACTTC. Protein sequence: CASSEGQGRDWKETQYF.

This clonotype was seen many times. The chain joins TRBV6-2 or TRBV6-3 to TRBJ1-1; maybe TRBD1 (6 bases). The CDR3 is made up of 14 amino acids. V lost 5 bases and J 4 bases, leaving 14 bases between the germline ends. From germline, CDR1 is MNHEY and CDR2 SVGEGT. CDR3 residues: CASSAQGKGTEAFF. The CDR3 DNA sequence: TGTGCCAGCAGTGCCCAGGGGAAAGGCACTGAAGCTTTCTTT.

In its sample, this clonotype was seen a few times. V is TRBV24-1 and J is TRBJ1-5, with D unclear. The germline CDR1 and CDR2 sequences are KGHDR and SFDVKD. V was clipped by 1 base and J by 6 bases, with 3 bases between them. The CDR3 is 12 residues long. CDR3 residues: CATSDLGQPQHF. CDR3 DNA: TGTGCCACCAGTGATTTAGGTCAGCCCCAGCATTTT.